One sample yielded the 32 T cell receptor beta chains listed below, sequenced in a study of blood T cell repertoires in COVID-19. The assay was immunoSEQ multiplex PCR, and TCRdb's table has in-frame clones only and misses some. Of hundreds of thousands of clones detected, roughly 80% appear once; the ten largest clones hold about 8.9%. Sequenced: peripheral blood. The receptor set was obtained from a man older than 75 with acute or convalescent COVID-19.

The rearrangement joins TRBV5-1 to TRBJ2-3; 11 nucleotides align to TRBD2. Losses at the gene ends were 1 base for V and 0 bases for J; bases not matched to a gene: 10. Per the germline V gene, CDR1 is SGHRS and CDR2 is YFSETQ. The CDR3 is made up of 19 amino acids. CDR3 amino acids: CASSLLGLTSGDSTDTQYF. The CDR3 DNA follows: TGCGCCAGCAGCTTGTTAGGCTTGACTAGCGGGGATAGCACAGATACGCAGTATTTT. Variable domain in full (rest from reference TRBV5-1 and TRBJ2-3): KAGVTQTPRYLIKTRGQQVTLSCSPISGHRSVSWYQQTPGQGLQFLFEYFSETQRNKGNFPGRFSGRQFSNSRSEMNVSTLELGDSALYLCASSLLGLTSGDSTDTQYFGPGTRLTVL.

Turning to this clone: Other DNA sequences within the sample encode an identical CDR3. V gene TRBV18 combines with J gene TRBJ1-1; 9 nucleotides align to TRBD1. CDR1 KGHSH and CDR2 LQKENI come from the germline V gene. The CDR3 is made up of 14 amino acids. With 6 bases clipped from V and 2 bases from J, the junction kept 4 bases outside the gene matches. The CDR3 DNA sequence: TGTGCCAGCTCGCCGGGACAGGGAAACACTGAAGCTTTCTTT. As protein: CASSPGQGNTEAFF. Combining the CDR3 with reference TRBV18 and TRBJ1-1 gives the whole variable domain NAGVMQNPRHLVRRRGQEARLRCSPMKGHSHVYWYRQLPEEGLKFMVYLQKENIIDESGMPKERFSAEFPKEGPSILRIQQVVRGDSAAYFCASSPGQGNTEAFFGQGTRLTVV.

The genes are TRBV28 and TRBJ2-2, with a tentative D call TRBD2 (5 bases). The CDR3 extends over 15 amino acids. V was clipped by 5 bases and J by 4 bases, with 14 bases between them. From germline, CDR1 is MDHEN and CDR2 SYDVKM. CDR3 coding DNA: TGTGCCAGCAGTCCTACGGGATTGATCACCGGGGAGCTGTTTTTT. This sequence encodes CASSPTGLITGELFF. The whole variable domain, remainder taken from reference TRBV28 and TRBJ2-2, is DVKVTQSSRYLVKRTGEKVFLECVQDMDHENMFWYRQDPGLGLRLIYFSYDVKMKEKGDIPEGYSVSREKKERFSLILESASTNQTSMYLCASSPTGLITGELFFGEGSRLTVL.

The chain links TRBV3-1 (or the pseudogene TRBV3-2) to TRBJ2-7; D is unresolved. CDR1 and CDR2 (germline): LGHDT, YNNKEL (reference sequence). CDR3 size: 12 residues. The V end was cut by 1 base, the J end by 5 bases, with 6 bases between. This CDR3 reads CASSQVPDEQYF. The DNA for the CDR3 is TGTGCCAGCAGCCAAGTGCCGGACGAGCAGTACTTC.

The rearrangement links TRBV27 to TRBJ2-7; 12 bases line up with TRBD2. The CDR3 loop spans 18 amino acids. V was clipped by 3 bases and J by 4 bases; unmatched bases: 13. Germline V lookup: CDR1 MNHEY, CDR2 SMNVEV (reference sequence). The CDR3 sequence is CASSFTTGSLAGGYEQYF. The DNA of the CDR3 is TGTGCCAGCAGTTTCACCACAGGGAGCCTAGCGGGAGGGTACGAGCAGTACTTC.

CDR3 protein: CSVGGGQTTRQTQYF. Written as DNA, the CDR3 is TGCAGCGTTGGGGGAGGGCAGACTACTCGTCAGACCCAGTACTTC. This rearrangement joins TRBV29-1 to TRBJ2-5; 7 bases are shared with TRBD2. V was clipped by 4 bases and J by 6 bases; unmatched bases: 14. The CDR3 consists of 15 residues. Germline assignment: CDR1 SQVTM and CDR2 ANQGSEA.

The CDR3 region has the DNA TGCGCCAGCAGCTTGTCTCCCCAGGGAACCAAAGAGACCCAGTACTTC. Its protein product is CASSLSPQGTKETQYF. The chain has TRBV5-1 and TRBJ2-5; possible D gene TRBD1, 5 bases. The CDR3 has 16 amino acids. Germline assignment: CDR1 SGHRS and CDR2 YFSETQ. V was shortened by 1 base and J by 3 bases, with 16 bases between the two germline ends.

This clone was picked up one time. The chain employs TRBV27 and TRBJ2-5; 15 nucleotides agree with TRBD2. The CDR3 runs to 17 residues. V shed 2 bases and J 5 bases; nucleotides not matched to a gene: 6. Germline assignment: CDR1 MNHEY and CDR2 SMNVEV (reference sequence). CDR3: CASSLVGLAGGQETQYF. In DNA form, the CDR3 reads TGTGCCAGCAGTTTAGTTGGACTAGCGGGGGGGCAGGAGACCCAGTACTTC.

The chain is built from TRBV30 and TRBJ1-1; D is possibly TRBD1 (6 bases). This CDR3 is 15 amino acids long. In germline, CDR1 is GTSNPN, CDR2 SVGIG (reference sequence). Trimming took 4 bases from V and 0 from J, leaving 15 bases between them. The CDR3 here is CAWKNGRGMNTEAFF. In nucleotides, the CDR3 is TGTGCCTGGAAGAACGGGAGGGGGATGAACACTGAAGCTTTCTTT.

The chain employs TRBV2 and TRBJ2-2; 11 nucleotides agree with TRBD2. Trimming at V came to 9 bases and at J to 4 bases, leaving 7 bases not matched to a gene. This CDR3 has 15 residues. Per the germline V gene, CDR1 is SNHLY and CDR2 is FYNNEI. This CDR3 is CASQFGTSGTGELFF. CDR3 sequence (DNA): TGTGCCAGTCAATTCGGGACTAGCGGCACCGGGGAGCTGTTTTTT. The full variable domain, rest sourced from reference TRBV2 and TRBJ2-2, is EPEVTQTPSHQVTQMGQEVILRCVPISNHLYFYWYRQILGQKVEFLVSFYNNEISEKSEIFDDQFSVERPDGSNFTLKIRSTKLEDSAMYFCASQFGTSGTGELFFGEGSRLTVL.

In this sample, this clone turned up a few times. CDR3 nucleotides: TGCGCCAGCAGCTCCCGGGCAGGGGCAGCACCCGGGGAGCTGTTTTTT. Protein: CASSSRAGAAPGELFF. This chain uses TRBV5-1 with TRBJ2-2; tentatively, D is TRBD1 (6 bases). The CDR3 sequence is 16 residues long. Germline V gene lookup returns CDR1 SGHRS and CDR2 YFSETQ. V gave up 3 bases and J gave up 6 bases, with 18 bases separating them.

J is TRBJ2-6 and V is TRBV12-5; D gene unclear. Germline loops: CDR1 LGHNT, CDR2 FRNRAP. CDR3 length: 13 amino acids. V was shortened by 4 bases and J by 10 bases, with 11 bases between the two germline ends. The CDR3 loop reads CASGSWAQNVLTF. The CDR3 coding sequence is TGTGCTAGTGGTTCCTGGGCCCAAAACGTCCTGACTTTC.

The chain combines TRBV18 with TRBJ1-6, with TRBD1 matching over 8 bases. The J segment lost 3 bases and the V segment lost 3 bases, leaving 4 bases of the junction unmatched. The CDR3 spans 16 residues. CDR1 and CDR2 from the germline V gene are KGHSH and LQKENI. Here the CDR3 reads CASSPWGQVYNSPLHF. CDR3 nucleotides: TGTGCCAGCTCACCCTGGGGACAGGTCTATAATTCACCCCTCCACTTT.

The chain uses TRBV20-1 and TRBJ2-1; the D gene is possibly TRBD2 (5 bases). CDR1 and CDR2 from the germline V gene are DFQATT and SNEGSKA (reference sequence). Trimming shortened V by 3 bases and J by 8 bases, and 11 bases separated the two germline ends. CDR3 length: 12 residues. The chain's CDR3 is CSASKTTYEQFF. The CDR3 region has the DNA TGCAGTGCTAGTAAGACTACCTATGAGCAGTTCTTC.

This chain uses TRBV7-2 with TRBJ2-4; 10 bases line up with TRBD2. CDR3 size: 19 residues. The V gene end was trimmed by 7 bases and the J gene end by 0 bases; junction bases not matched to a gene: 15. The germline gives CDR1 SGHTA, CDR2 FQGNSA. In nucleotides, the CDR3 is TGTGCCAGCACCCCCGGCGGGTCTAGCGGGAGATTAGCCAAAAACATTCAGTACTTC. This encodes CASTPGGSSGRLAKNIQYF.

This chain connects TRBV10-3 to TRBJ1-5; TRBD1 is a possible D gene (5 bases). V was cut by 0 bases and J by 4 bases, with 13 bases left in between. This CDR3 spans 16 amino acids. Germline CDR1 is ENHRY and CDR2 is SYGVKD. The CDR3 region has the DNA TGTGCCATCAGTGAGTCGAGTGCGGGGGGAAATCAGCCCCAGCATTTT. It encodes CAISESSAGGNQPQHF.

This clone came up a few times. This sample also contains other DNA sequences that code for the same CDR3. The rearrangement joins TRBV5-1 to TRBJ1-3, with D perhaps TRBD1 (5 bases). CDR1 is SGHRS, CDR2 YFSETQ, per germline. The length of the CDR3 is 15 residues. Trimming took 2 bases from V and 0 from J, leaving 9 bases between them. CDR3 nucleotide sequence: TGCGCCAGCAGCTTTCTAGGGGACTCTGGAAACACCATATATTTT. Translation: CASSFLGDSGNTIYF.

V usage is TRBV18 and J usage is TRBJ2-1, with no clear D. Germline CDR1 KGHSH, CDR2 LQKENI. Trimming cost V 6 bases and J 1 base, with 10 bases left between them. This CDR3 has 14 residues. The chain's CDR3 is CASSREMSYNEQFF. CDR3 in DNA: TGTGCCAGCTCGCGCGAGATGTCCTACAATGAGCAGTTCTTC.

This clone was detected only a few times. A read error may produce the germline difference seen at one junction end. The chain joins TRBV5-1 to TRBJ2-2, with a weak D call TRBD2 (6 bases). CDR3 length equals 15 residues. CDR1 SGHRS and CDR2 YFSETQ come from the germline V gene. The CDR3 region is CASRGNRGSTGELFF. The CDR3 DNA follows: TGCGCCAGCAGAGGCAACCGGGGGAGTACCGGAGAGCTGTTTTTT.

J is TRBJ1-2 and V is TRBV5-6; 10 nucleotides agree with TRBD1. The CDR3 extends over 15 amino acids. The V gene end was trimmed by 4 bases and the J gene end by 4 bases; junction bases not matched to a gene: 7. From germline, CDR1 is SGHDT and CDR2 YYEEEE. Here the CDR3 reads CASSHLTGGGYGYTF. CDR3 nucleotide sequence: TGTGCCAGCAGCCACTTGACAGGGGGCGGCTATGGCTACACCTTC.

V is TRBV6-1 and J is TRBJ2-3; perhaps TRBD1 as D (5 bases). Per germline, CDR1 MNHNS and CDR2 SASEGT. The CDR3 runs 17 residues. The ends were cut back, 0 bases at V and 1 base at J, with 14 bases in the middle. The CDR3: CASSEALVGAGTDTQYF. DNA of the CDR3: TGTGCCAGCAGTGAAGCTTTGGTAGGGGCCGGCACAGATACGCAGTATTTT.

The V gene is TRBV7-9, the J gene TRBJ2-7; TRBD1 matches at 7 bases. The CDR3 totals 14 residues. V dropped 5 bases and J dropped 4; count of bases not matched to a gene: 8. CDR1 and CDR2 from the germline V gene are SEHNR and FQNEAQ (reference sequence). CDR3 nucleotides: TGTGCCAGCAGCCCGACAGGGTACGGGTACGAGCAGTACTTC. This sequence encodes CASSPTGYGYEQYF. The full variable domain, rest sourced from reference TRBV7-9 and TRBJ2-7, is DTGVSQNPRHKITKRGQNVTFRCDPISEHNRLYWYRQTLGQGPEFLTYFQNEAQLEKSRLLSDRFSAERPKGSFSTLEIQRTEQGDSAMYLCASSPTGYGYEQYFGPGTRLTVT.

The J gene is TRBJ1-2, the V gene TRBV7-9; 8 nucleotides match TRBD1. The CDR3 contains 16 residues. CDR1 is SEHNR, CDR2 FQNEAQ, per germline (reference sequence). After removal of 4 bases from V and 2 bases from J, the junction contained 9 bases not matched to a gene. CDR3 protein: CASSSWTGRSNYGYTF. The CDR3, as DNA: TGTGCCAGCAGCTCCTGGACAGGGCGGTCGAACTATGGCTACACCTTC.

The V and J genes are TRBV7-8 and TRBJ1-1; the D gene is possibly TRBD1 (5 bases). Germline-derived CDR1 and CDR2 are SGHVS and FQNEAQ. The CDR3 has 15 amino acids. The V end was cut by 1 base, the J end by 5 bases, with 14 bases between. CDR3 sequence reads: CASSLDRRAGTEAFF. CDR3 DNA: TGTGCCAGCAGCTTAGATCGCAGAGCAGGGACTGAAGCTTTCTTT.

This clone was observed a few times. The chain employs TRBV3-1 (or the pseudogene TRBV3-2) and TRBJ1-3, with D possibly being TRBD1 (6 bases). The CDR3 length is 14 residues. The germline V and J ends were trimmed by 3 bases and 3 bases, with 9 bases remaining between them. CDR1 and CDR2 from the germline V gene are LGHDT and YNNKEL (reference sequence). The CDR3 reads CASSQGAGGNTIYF. The CDR3 region has the DNA TGTGCCAGCAGCCAGGGGGCGGGTGGAAACACCATATATTTT.

The chain links TRBV6-5 to TRBJ2-7; possibly TRBD1 for D (6 bases). The CDR3 covers 12 residues. V lost 6 bases, J lost 2 bases, and 8 bases lay in between. Germline assignment: CDR1 MNHEY and CDR2 SVGAGI. The CDR3 region is CASRGDTYEQYF. In DNA, the CDR3 is TGTGCCAGCAGAGGGGACACCTACGAGCAGTACTTC.

This clone was seen a single time. The V and J genes are TRBV7-3 and TRBJ1-5, with D hard to call. Germline CDR1 reads SGHTA; CDR2 reads FQGTGA. The V end was cut by 3 bases, the J end by 10 bases, with 13 bases between. This CDR3 spans 13 amino acids. CDR3 DNA: TGTGCCAGCAGCTTGGGCGTCCGGGAACCCCAGCATTTT. Protein sequence: CASSLGVREPQHF.

In this sample, this clone turned up a few times. This chain connects TRBV7-2 to TRBJ2-7; 9 nucleotides line up with TRBD1. J gave up 3 bases and V 5 bases, and 8 bases lay outside the gene matches. Germline V gene sequence: CDR1 SGHTA, CDR2 FQGNSA. The CDR3 runs to 15 residues. As DNA, the CDR3 is TGTGCCAGCAGCCCCACGGCGGGACAGGGCTACGAGCAGTACTTC. It translates to CASSPTAGQGYEQYF.

The CDR3 reads CASSDSGQGNSPLHF. CDR3 in DNA: TGTGCCAGCAGTGACTCGGGACAGGGGAATTCACCCCTCCACTTT. The chain employs TRBV6-4 and TRBJ1-6; 10 nucleotides match TRBD1. CDR1 is MRHNA, CDR2 SNTAGT, per germline. The CDR3 covers 15 residues. The V segment lost 0 bases and the J segment 7 bases; nucleotides outside the gene matches: 0.

V is TRBV28 and J is TRBJ1-6; 7 bases match TRBD1. Germline CDR1 MDHEN, CDR2 SYDVKM. CDR3 length: 16 amino acids. With V trimmed by 6 bases and J by 7 bases, 12 bases remained unmatched. The CDR3 is CASSPAGTAGNSPLHF. The CDR3 bases are TGTGCCAGCAGCCCGGCCGGGACAGCAGGGAATTCACCCCTCCACTTT.

The chain couples TRBV18 to TRBJ2-2; D perhaps matches TRBD1 (5 bases). The germline gives CDR1 KGHSH, CDR2 LQKENI. This CDR3 contains 16 residues. Trimming left V 1 base short and J 1 base short, with 10 bases between. DNA for the CDR3: TGTGCCAGCTCACCACGGGGCGCCTTGAACACCGGGGAGCTGTTTTTT. Amino acid sequence: CASSPRGALNTGELFF.

This clone was seen only once. This chain uses TRBV10-2 with TRBJ1-1, with TRBD1 as a possible D gene (5 bases). V was trimmed by 6 bases and J by 2 bases, leaving 13 bases between them. This CDR3 is built from 14 residues. CDR1 and CDR2 (germline): WSHSY, SAAADI. The CDR3: CASRPDSPNTEAFF. The DNA for the CDR3 is TGCGCCAGCAGACCTGACAGCCCTAACACTGAAGCTTTCTTT.